These 6 T cell receptor beta chains originate from one sample sequenced in a study of control samples from healthy donors and cancer patients. Generated by immunoSEQ multiplex PCR, the TCRdb table keeps only in-frame clones and is missing some. The data contain about 160,000 clones, over 95% of them singletons. Sequencing was done on a sample of blood. These receptors were collected from a woman aged 25 to 39 in good health.

The chain employs TRBV2 and TRBJ2-5, with 10 bases fitting TRBD2. This CDR3 is 18 amino acids long. CDR1 and CDR2 from the germline V gene are SNHLY and FYNNEI. The trim removed 6 bases at V and 3 bases at J, leaving 16 bases unmatched. The CDR3 region has the DNA TGTGCCAGCAGGGCTAAGGGAGAGCGGGGGGGCCTGGAAGAGACCCAGTACTTC. Protein: CASRAKGERGGLEETQYF.

This rearrangement joins TRBV7-9 to TRBJ2-7; 12 bases are shared with TRBD1. Germline V CDR1 and CDR2: SEHNR, FQNEAQ (reference sequence). V trimming: 4 bases; J trimming: 5 bases; junction bases outside the gene matches: 6. This CDR3 is built from 15 residues. CDR3 amino acids: CASSSLGTGGDEQYF. The DNA of the CDR3 is TGTGCCAGCAGCTCCCTGGGGACAGGGGGCGACGAGCAGTACTTC. Full variable domain (remainder filled in from reference TRBV7-9 and TRBJ2-7): DTGVSQNPRHKITKRGQNVTFRCDPISEHNRLYWYRQTLGQGPEFLTYFQNEAQLEKSRLLSDRFSAERPKGSFSTLEIQRTEQGDSAMYLCASSSLGTGGDEQYFGPGTRLTVT.

Note on this clone: The junction differs from germline at one of its ends, possibly a read error. The chain couples TRBV7-2 to TRBJ1-3; no clear D gene. Germline CDR1 reads SGHTA; CDR2 reads FQGNSA. This CDR3 has 13 residues. Here the CDR3 reads CAGSLERWGTIYF. The CDR3 DNA reads TGTGCCGGCAGCTTAGAACGTTGGGGAACCATATATTTT.

The chain combines TRBV28 with TRBJ1-5, with D possibly TRBD1 on 5 matching bases. V was trimmed by 6 bases and J by 3 bases, leaving 12 bases between them. The CDR3 has 14 residues. The V gene's germline CDR1 is MDHEN and CDR2 SYDVKM. The CDR3 spells CASRGTGTNQPQHF. The CDR3 DNA is TGTGCCAGCAGAGGAACCGGGACCAATCAGCCCCAGCATTTT. The full variable domain, its missing parts supplied by reference TRBV28 and TRBJ1-5, is DVKVTQSSRYLVKRTGEKVFLECVQDMDHENMFWYRQDPGLGLRLIYFSYDVKMKEKGDIPEGYSVSREKKERFSLILESASTNQTSMYLCASRGTGTNQPQHFGDGTRLSIL.

This clone came up once. The gene calls are TRBV19 and TRBJ2-1, with 10 nucleotides matching TRBD1. Trimming took 1 base from V and 6 from J; bases not matched to a gene: 3. Germline assignment: CDR1 LNHDA and CDR2 SQIVND (reference sequence). The CDR3 has 15 amino acids. DNA of the CDR3: TGTGCCAGTAGTATAGGGGGACAGGGGATCAATGAGCAGTTCTTC. Its protein product is CASSIGGQGINEQFF.

The chain joins TRBV21-1 to TRBJ1-2; the table calls TRBD1, which could not be checked here. TRBV21-1 is labeled a pseudogene. There are 14 residues in the CDR3. The CDR3 DNA reads TGTGCCAGCAACCGACACACAAATAACTATGGCTACACCTTC. It yields the protein CASNRHTNNYGYTF.